The source of this T cell receptor beta chain is a study of CXCR3-negative and CXCR3-positive naive CD8 T cells. The study, taken as a whole, reports: Partly lower CXCR3 expression followed cryopreservation, and most assays relied on fresh PBMCs. Naive cells with CXCR3 showed TRB CDR3s that were more hydrophobic than those in CXCR3-negative naive cells. Memory CD8+ cells had much lower diversity, and both naive subsets had comparably high diversity.

The CDR3 loop spans 15 amino acids. Germline V gives CDR1 SQVTM, CDR2 ANQGSEA. Turning to this clonotype: Its cognate antigen is unknown.

The authors made the TRB cDNA libraries by 5' RACE using UMI labels. TCRdb re-called the 5' RACE reads and catalogs CDR3 proteins one per entry, DNA excluded. The sample totals 150,000 to 170,000 distinct CDR3 sequences. Each CD8+ T cell subset was sorted in triplicate, 300,000 cells each. CD45RO-CCR7+CD27+CD95- marked naive CD8+ T cells. The sequence derives from a human donor in good health. Some clones in this sample may be carry-over from other donors' samples. The sequencing input was naive CXCR3+ CD8+ T cells from blood. Subset specified: CD45RO-CCR7+CD27+CD95- naive CD8+ T cells expressing CXCR3 (TNR3+). This rearrangement joins TRBV29-1 to TRBJ1-2. The CDR3 loop is CSVEDSSTANYGYTF.